This T cell receptor (beta chain) appears in the sequencing data of a study of cytomegalovirus exposure and HLA in healthy donors. Germline V gene data show CDR1 as MNHNS and CDR2 as SASEGT. There are 16 residues in the CDR3. V dropped 2 bases and J dropped 4 bases, with 14 bases sitting between them. The PCR contained 60 Vbeta and 13 Jbeta primers. The repertoire was sequenced with immunoSEQ multiplex PCR; TCRdb's copy has only in-frame clones and lacks some. The table records 160,000 or so clones, 80% of them present only once. The sequencing sample was made of PBMCs. The receptor's source is a man in his thirties or forties in good health and CMV-seronegative. The chain carries TRBV6-1 and TRBJ2-2; D might be TRBD1 (5 bases). The CDR3 loop reads CASSETGQGGTGELFF. Written as DNA, the CDR3 is TGTGCCAGCAGTGAAACTGGTCAGGGTGGCACCGGGGAGCTGTTTTTT.